Listed here is a single TCR beta chain. Its antigen remains unidentified. Produced via immunoSEQ multiplex PCR; TCRdb's table is partial and in-frame only. The sample shows under 200,000 clones, about 87% of them seen only once. Time point denoted: blood 4 weeks post-SBRT, at nephrectomy. Specified treatment: 15 Gy SBRT to primary tumor, nephrectomy 4 weeks later. The tumor was a clear cell renal cell carcinoma. These data belong to a study of radiation and T cells in renal cell carcinoma. Overall study findings and caveats: Baseline intratumoral clonotype presence is unknown without pretreatment biopsies.

This CDR3 is 15 amino acids long. The germline gives CDR1 SEHNR, CDR2 FQNEAQ (reference sequence). Trimming removed 5 bases at V and 5 bases at J, with 18 bases between. This sequence originates from a woman between 50 and 59 years old with renal cell carcinoma. The chain links TRBV7-9 to TRBJ1-2, with D possibly matching TRBD1 (5 bases). Sample: blood, taken from a patient whose treatment included radiotherapy and nephrectomy. CDR3 sequence: CASSPDRVMAYGYTF. The CDR3 DNA reads as TGTGCCAGCAGCCCCGACAGAGTGATGGCATATGGCTACACCTTC.